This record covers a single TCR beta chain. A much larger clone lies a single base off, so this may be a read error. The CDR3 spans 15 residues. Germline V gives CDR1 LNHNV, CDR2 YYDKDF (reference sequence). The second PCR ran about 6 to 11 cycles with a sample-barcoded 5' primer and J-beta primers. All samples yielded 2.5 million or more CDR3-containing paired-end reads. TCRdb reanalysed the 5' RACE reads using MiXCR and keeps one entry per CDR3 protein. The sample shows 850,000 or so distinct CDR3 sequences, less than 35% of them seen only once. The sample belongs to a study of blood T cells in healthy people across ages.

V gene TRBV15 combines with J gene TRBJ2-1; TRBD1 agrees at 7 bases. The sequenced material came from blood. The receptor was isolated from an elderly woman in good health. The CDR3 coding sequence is TGTGCCACCAACAGAGGATCAGGGGGATACAATGAGCAGTTCTTC. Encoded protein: CATNRGSGGYNEQFF.